This T cell receptor (beta chain) was captured in a study of PD-1 blockade in mismatch repair-deficient tumors. The overall study: Patients had over 10 mismatch repair-deficient cancer types, all previously treated and progressing.

Worth noting for this clone: The antigen remains unidentified.

The length of the CDR3 is 12 residues. V gave up 5 bases and J gave up 4 bases; unmatched junction bases: 2. CDR1 is SGHTA, CDR2 FQGNSA, per germline. Measured with immunoSEQ multiplex PCR; TCRdb has only the in-frame clones, and not every one. The sample carries around 110,000 clones, more than 60% recorded once. Study-level findings and limits: Tumor-resident clones, often undetectable pretreatment in blood, expanded then contracted after pembrolizumab.

PCR or immunohistochemistry showed mismatch repair deficiency in every enrolled patient. TCRs were sequenced from three patients responding to pembrolizumab. The chain combines TRBV7-2 with TRBJ2-7; 7 bases are a match to TRBD1. The material was peripheral blood, obtained just over 59 weeks after starting pembrolizumab. The TCR was taken from an adult with mismatch repair-deficient cancer. Here the CDR3 DNA reads TGTGCCAGCAGCGTGGACAGGTACGAGCAGTACTTC. This encodes CASSVDRYEQYF.